This TCR beta chain was profiled in a study of cytomegalovirus exposure and HLA in healthy donors. The CDR3 is 15 amino acids. Germline values: CDR1 SGHNT, CDR2 YYREEE (reference sequence). Germline trimming cut 2 bases from V and 6 bases from J; bases unmatched to any gene: 6. Details on this clone: Its matching antigen is unknown.

The study's findings and limits: Only CMV serostatus was available as immune exposure information.

13 Jbeta primers and 60 Vbeta primers were used for the PCR. This table comes from immunoSEQ multiplex PCR, and its TCRdb copy is limited to in-frame clones, with some not included. This sample yields around 170,000 clones, of which 70% to 85% are seen a single time; around 0.74% belongs to the top ten. The chain has TRBV5-4 and TRBJ2-3, with 10 bases lining up with TRBD2. Sequenced input: PBMCs. The sequence derives from a woman aged 35 to 49 in good health and CMV-seronegative. The CDR3 DNA is TGTGCCAGCAGCTTCCTAGCGGGGGTCGCGGATACGCAGTATTTT. Its translation is CASSFLAGVADTQYF. Using reference TRBV5-4 and TRBJ2-3 for the parts outside the CDR3, the full variable domain is ETGVTQSPTHLIKTRGQQVTLRCSSQSGHNTVSWYQQALGQGPQFIFQYYREEENGRGNFPPRFSGLQFPNYSSELNVNALELDDSALYLCASSFLAGVADTQYFGPGTRLTVL.